This TCR beta chain was obtained from a study of cytomegalovirus exposure and HLA in healthy donors. For the study at large: Among the approximately 400 genotyped donors, 81% were placed in the Caucasian-associated ancestry cluster. Study observations and caveats: Likely technical artifact: a cluster of highly shared sequence variants. V- and J-gene trimming in TCR beta was tied to a missense DCLRE1C variant by an analysis performed later. In an earlier analysis, productive rearrangement rates for most beta V segments clustered near 87% or 30%.

As to this clone: The antigen is not known.

The PCR employed 60 Vbeta primers together with 13 Jbeta primers. The data were produced by immunoSEQ multiplex PCR, yet TCRdb's version contains in-frame clones alone and is incomplete. The repertoire includes approximately 290,000 clones, under 90% of them detected once, and about 0.3% sits in the top ten. The CDR3 contains 14 residues. Trimming removed 1 base from V and 0 bases from J; junction bases left unmatched: 1. From germline, CDR1 is SGHKS and CDR2 YYEKEE (reference sequence). The sequence derives from a girl aged 2-10 years in good health and CMV-seronegative. The rearrangement joins TRBV5-5 to TRBJ2-7; TRBD2 aligns across 7 bases. Sequencing input: PBMCs. The CDR3 DNA sequence: TGTGCCAGCAGCTTGTCTAGCGGCTCCTACGAGCAGTACTTC. The encoded protein is CASSLSSGSYEQYF.